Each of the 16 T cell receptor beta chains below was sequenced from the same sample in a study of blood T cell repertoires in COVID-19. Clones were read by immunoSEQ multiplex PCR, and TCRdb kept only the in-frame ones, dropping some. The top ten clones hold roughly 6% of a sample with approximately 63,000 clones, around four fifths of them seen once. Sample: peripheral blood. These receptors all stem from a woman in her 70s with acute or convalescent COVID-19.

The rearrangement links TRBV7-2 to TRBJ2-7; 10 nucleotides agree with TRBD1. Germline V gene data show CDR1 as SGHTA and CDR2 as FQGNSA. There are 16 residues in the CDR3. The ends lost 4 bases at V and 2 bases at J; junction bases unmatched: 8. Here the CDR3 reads CASSSRRGQGTYEQYF. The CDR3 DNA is TGTGCCAGCAGCTCGAGACGGGGACAGGGGACCTACGAGCAGTACTTC.

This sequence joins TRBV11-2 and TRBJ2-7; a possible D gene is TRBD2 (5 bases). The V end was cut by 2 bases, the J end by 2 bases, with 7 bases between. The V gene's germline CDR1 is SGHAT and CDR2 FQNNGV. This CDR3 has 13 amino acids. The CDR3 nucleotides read TGTGCCAGCAGCTTAACGGGGACCTACGAGCAGTACTTC. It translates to CASSLTGTYEQYF.

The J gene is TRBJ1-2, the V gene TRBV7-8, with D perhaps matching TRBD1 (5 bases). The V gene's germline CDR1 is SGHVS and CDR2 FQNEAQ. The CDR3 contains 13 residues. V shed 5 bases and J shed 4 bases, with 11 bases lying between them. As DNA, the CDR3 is TGTGCCAGCAGCCGTGGGGGGGGCTATGGCTACACCTTC. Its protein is CASSRGGGYGYTF.

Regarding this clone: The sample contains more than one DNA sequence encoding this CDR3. The CDR3 region has the DNA TGTGCCAGCAGCCAGGGTAGCGGGGGCAGCACAGATACGCAGTATTTT. Translation gives CASSQGSGGSTDTQYF. The rearrangement links TRBV3-1 (or the pseudogene TRBV3-2) to TRBJ2-3, with TRBD2 matching 9 bases. The CDR3 loop spans 16 amino acids. With 3 bases clipped from V and 0 bases from J, the junction kept 4 bases outside the gene matches. The germline gives CDR1 LGHDT, CDR2 YNNKEL (reference sequence).

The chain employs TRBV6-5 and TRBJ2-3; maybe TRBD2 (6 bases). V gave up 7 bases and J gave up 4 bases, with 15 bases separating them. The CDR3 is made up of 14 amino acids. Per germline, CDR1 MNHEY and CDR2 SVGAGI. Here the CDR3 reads CASNPQTSSDTQYF. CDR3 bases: TGTGCCAGCAACCCACAGACTAGTTCAGATACGCAGTATTTT.

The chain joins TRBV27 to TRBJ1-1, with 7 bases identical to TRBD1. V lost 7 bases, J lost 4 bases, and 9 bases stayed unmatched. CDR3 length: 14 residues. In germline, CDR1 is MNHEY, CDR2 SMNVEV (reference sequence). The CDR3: CASIVVAGGTEAFF. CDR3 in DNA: TGTGCCAGCATCGTGGTCGCAGGGGGCACTGAAGCTTTCTTT.

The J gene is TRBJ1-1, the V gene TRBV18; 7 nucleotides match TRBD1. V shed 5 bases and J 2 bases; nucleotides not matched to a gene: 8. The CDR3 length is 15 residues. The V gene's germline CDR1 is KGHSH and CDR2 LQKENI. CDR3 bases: TGTGCCAGCTCAACAGGGGTCGGGGGTAACACTGAAGCTTTCTTT. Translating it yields CASSTGVGGNTEAFF.

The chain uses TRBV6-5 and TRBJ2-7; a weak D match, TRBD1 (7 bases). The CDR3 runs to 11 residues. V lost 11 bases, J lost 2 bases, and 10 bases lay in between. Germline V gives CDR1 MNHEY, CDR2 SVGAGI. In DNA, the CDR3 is TGTGCCTGCGGGACAGCCTACGAGCAGTACTTC. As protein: CACGTAYEQYF.

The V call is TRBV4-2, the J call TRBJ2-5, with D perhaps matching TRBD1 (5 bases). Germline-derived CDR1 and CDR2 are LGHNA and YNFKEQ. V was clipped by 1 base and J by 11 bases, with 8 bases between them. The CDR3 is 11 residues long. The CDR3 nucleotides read TGTGCCAGCAGCCAAGCCGGACAACAGTACTTC. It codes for CASSQAGQQYF.

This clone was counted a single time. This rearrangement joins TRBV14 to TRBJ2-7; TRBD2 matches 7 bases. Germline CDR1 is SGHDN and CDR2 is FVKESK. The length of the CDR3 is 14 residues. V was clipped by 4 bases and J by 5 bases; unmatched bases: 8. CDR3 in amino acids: CASSLPGRGHEQYF. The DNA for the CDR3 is TGTGCCAGCAGCCTGCCGGGGAGGGGCCACGAGCAGTACTTC.

The CDR3 here is CASSLRGHYNEQFF. CDR3 DNA: TGTGCCAGCAGTTTGCGCGGGCACTACAATGAGCAGTTCTTC. J is TRBJ2-1 and V is TRBV28; D perhaps matches TRBD2 (5 bases). This CDR3 comprises 14 residues. Germline CDR1 is MDHEN and CDR2 is SYDVKM. Between the trimmed V and J ends, which lost 3 bases and 3 bases, there was a span of 9 bases.

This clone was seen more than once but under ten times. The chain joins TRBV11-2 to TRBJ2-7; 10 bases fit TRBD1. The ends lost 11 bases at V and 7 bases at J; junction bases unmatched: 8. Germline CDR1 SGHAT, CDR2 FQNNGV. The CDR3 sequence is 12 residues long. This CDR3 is CASGDRGWEQYF. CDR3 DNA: TGTGCCTCTGGGGACAGGGGTTGGGAGCAGTACTTC.

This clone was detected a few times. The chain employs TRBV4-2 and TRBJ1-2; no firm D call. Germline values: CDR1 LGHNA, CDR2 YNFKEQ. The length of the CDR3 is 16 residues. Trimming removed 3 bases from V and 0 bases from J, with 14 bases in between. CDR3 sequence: CASSQEPQPANYGYTF. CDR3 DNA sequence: TGTGCCAGCAGCCAGGAACCACAGCCTGCTAACTATGGCTACACCTTC.

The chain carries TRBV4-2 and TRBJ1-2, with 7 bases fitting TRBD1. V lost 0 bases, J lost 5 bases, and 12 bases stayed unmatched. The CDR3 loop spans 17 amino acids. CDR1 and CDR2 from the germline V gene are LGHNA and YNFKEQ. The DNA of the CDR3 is TGTGCCAGCAGCCAAGAGGCAGGGACAGCGTCGTCTTATGGCTACACCTTC. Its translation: CASSQEAGTASSYGYTF.

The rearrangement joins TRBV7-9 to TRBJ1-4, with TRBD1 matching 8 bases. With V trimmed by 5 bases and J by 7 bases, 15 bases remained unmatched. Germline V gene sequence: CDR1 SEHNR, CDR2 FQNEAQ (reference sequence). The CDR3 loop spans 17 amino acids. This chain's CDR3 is CASSLTRAGGWLEKLFF. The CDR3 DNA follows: TGTGCCAGCAGCCTAACCCGGGCAGGGGGCTGGCTTGAAAAACTGTTTTTT.

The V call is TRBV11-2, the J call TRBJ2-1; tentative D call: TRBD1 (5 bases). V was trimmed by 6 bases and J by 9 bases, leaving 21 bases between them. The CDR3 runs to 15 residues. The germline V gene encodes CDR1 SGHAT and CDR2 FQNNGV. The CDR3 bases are TGTGCCAGCAGGCCCTGGGGCCCGAGCCTATCTGAGCAGTTCTTC. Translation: CASRPWGPSLSEQFF. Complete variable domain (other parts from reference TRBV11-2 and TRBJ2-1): EAGVAQSPRYKIIEKRQSVAFWCNPISGHATLYWYQQILGQGPKLLIQFQNNGVVDDSQLPKDRFSAERLKGVDSTLKIQPAKLEDSAVYLCASRPWGPSLSEQFFGPGTRLTVL.